This T cell receptor (beta chain) was recovered during a study of cytomegalovirus exposure and HLA in healthy donors. Study context: A prior analysis found roughly 110 million unique TCR beta sequences from around 180 million T cells. Overall study results and limits: Common viral pathogens seemed to be connected with several of the most significant clusters, according to a later analysis. In a later analysis, an Asian-associated ancestry cluster reportedly showed fewer N-insertions than the approximately 700-donor mean.

About this clone itself: Its antigen is unknown.

The V and J ends lost 7 bases and 1 base respectively, with 13 bases between them. The CDR3 has 14 residues. Germline V gene sequence: CDR1 SEHNR, CDR2 FQNEAQ (reference sequence). PCR amplification relied on 60 Vbeta primers (plus 13 Jbeta primers). Method: immunoSEQ multiplex PCR; TCRdb's copy keeps in-frame clones and lacks some. The sample holds about 120,000 clones; more than 60% are singletons and the top ten take about 1.5%. The chain carries TRBV7-9 and TRBJ1-1, with D maybe TRBD1 (5 bases). Input material: PBMCs. The TCR originated in a man aged 18 to 35 in good health and CMV-seronegative. The CDR3 bases are TGTGCCAGCAACCTCGACAGCTGGAACACTGAAGCTTTCTTT. Residues: CASNLDSWNTEAFF.